This T cell receptor (beta chain) was identified during a study of blood T cell repertoires in COVID-19. Recruits, aged about 18 to 100 years, lived in approximately 26 US areas. Cohort allocation depended upon clinical history that participants reported. Original processing methods: Researchers report that nucleated cell counts were estimated from reference gene primer amplification. Sequencing was performed with immunoSEQ multiplex PCR; in TCRdb, only in-frame clones are kept and a portion is missing. The DNA gave D and trimming, while V, J and clone size come from that table. This sample has some 300,000 clones, with roughly 91% found just once. The J segment lost 4 bases and the V segment lost 4 bases, leaving 4 bases of the junction unmatched. The CDR3 totals 14 residues. The germline V gene encodes CDR1 LNHDA and CDR2 SQIVND (reference sequence). This clone was seen just once.

Sample: PBMCs or T cells enriched from blood (not recorded which). This rearrangement joins TRBV19 to TRBJ2-7, with TRBD2 matching over 10 bases. This sequence was found in a woman under 40 who had recovered from COVID-19. The DNA of the CDR3 is TGTGCCAGTAGTAAACTAGCGGGAACGTACGAGCAGTACTTC. Its translation is CASSKLAGTYEQYF.